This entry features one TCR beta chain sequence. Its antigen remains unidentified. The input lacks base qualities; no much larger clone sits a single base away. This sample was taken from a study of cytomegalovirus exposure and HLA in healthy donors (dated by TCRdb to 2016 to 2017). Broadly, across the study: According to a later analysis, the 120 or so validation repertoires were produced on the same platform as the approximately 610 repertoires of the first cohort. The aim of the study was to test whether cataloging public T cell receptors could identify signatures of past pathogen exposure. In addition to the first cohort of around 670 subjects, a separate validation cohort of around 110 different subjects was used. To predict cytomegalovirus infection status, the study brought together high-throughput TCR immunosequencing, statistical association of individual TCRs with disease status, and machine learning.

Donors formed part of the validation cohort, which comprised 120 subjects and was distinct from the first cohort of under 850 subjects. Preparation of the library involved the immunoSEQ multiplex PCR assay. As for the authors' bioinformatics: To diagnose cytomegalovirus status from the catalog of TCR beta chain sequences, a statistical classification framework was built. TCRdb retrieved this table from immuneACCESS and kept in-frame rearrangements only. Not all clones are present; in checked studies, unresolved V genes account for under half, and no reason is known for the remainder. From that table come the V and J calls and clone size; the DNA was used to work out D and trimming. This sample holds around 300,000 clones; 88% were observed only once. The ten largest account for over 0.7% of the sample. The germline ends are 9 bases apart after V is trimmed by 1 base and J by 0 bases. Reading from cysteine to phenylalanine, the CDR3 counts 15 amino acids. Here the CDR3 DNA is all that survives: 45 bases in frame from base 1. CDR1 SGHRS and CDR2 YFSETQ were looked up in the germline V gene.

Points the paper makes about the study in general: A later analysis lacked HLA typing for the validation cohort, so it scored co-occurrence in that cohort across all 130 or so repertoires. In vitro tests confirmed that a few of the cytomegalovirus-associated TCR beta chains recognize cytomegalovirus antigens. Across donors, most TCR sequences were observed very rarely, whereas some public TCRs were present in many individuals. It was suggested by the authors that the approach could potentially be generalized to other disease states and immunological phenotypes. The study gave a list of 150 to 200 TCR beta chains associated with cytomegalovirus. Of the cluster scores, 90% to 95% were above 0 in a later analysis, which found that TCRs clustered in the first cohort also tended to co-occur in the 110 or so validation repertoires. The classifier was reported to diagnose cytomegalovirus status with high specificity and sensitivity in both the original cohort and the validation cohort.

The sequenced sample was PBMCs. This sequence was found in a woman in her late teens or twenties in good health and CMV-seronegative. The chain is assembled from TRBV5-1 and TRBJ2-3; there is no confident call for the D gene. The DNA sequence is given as TGCGCCAGCAGCTTGAGCCACGGGAGCACAGATACGCAGTATTTT. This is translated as CASSLSHGSTDTQYF.